The 4 T cell receptor beta chains presented below share a single source sample, sequenced in a study of T cells in localized non-small cell lung cancer (dated by TCRdb to between 2020 and 2021). Library creation used the immunoSEQ multiplex PCR assay. TCRdb obtained this table from immuneACCESS and retained in-frame rearrangements with V and J assigned. These tables miss some clones; where compared with another copy, unresolved V genes account for less than half of the shortfall, and the remainder is unexplained. The sample table contains roughly 64,000 clones; only one count was recorded for roughly four fifths of them. The ten largest clones add up to approximately 4.5% of the sample. The material was PBMCs, obtained before any cancer treatment. The receptors here all came from a man aged 40 to 70 with stage II lung adenocarcinoma.

The rearrangement links TRBV19 to TRBJ2-7; 7 bases match TRBD2. Germline V gives CDR1 LNHDA, CDR2 SQIVND (reference sequence). The CDR3 runs 17 residues. V gave up 0 bases and J gave up 2 bases; unmatched junction bases: 10. The CDR3 DNA reads as TGTGCCAGTAGTATAGATCTGGCTAGCGGTCCAACCTACGAGCAGTACTTC. Translation gives CASSIDLASGPTYEQYF.

The CDR3 DNA reads as TGCAGCGGATTCCCCTCGGACAGCAACTATGGCTACACCTTC. It translates to CSGFPSDSNYGYTF. V gene TRBV29-1 combines with J gene TRBJ1-2; tentative D call: TRBD1 (6 bases). The CDR3 loop spans 14 amino acids. Germline V gene data show CDR1 as SQVTM and CDR2 as ANQGSEA. V lost 7 bases, J lost 2 bases, and 17 bases lay in between.

The chain uses TRBV27 and TRBJ2-5, with a possible D match to TRBD2 (5 bases). This CDR3 contains 14 residues. Between the trimmed V and J ends, which lost 5 bases and 2 bases, there was a span of 12 bases. The germline gives CDR1 MNHEY, CDR2 SMNVEV (reference sequence). CDR3 amino acids: CASSTDSRQETQYF. CDR3 nucleotides: TGTGCCAGCAGTACGGACTCGCGGCAAGAGACCCAGTACTTC.

The chain uses TRBV10-2 and TRBJ1-5; D remains unclear. Germline CDR1 reads WSHSY; CDR2 reads SAAADI. V lost 5 bases to trimming and J lost 0 bases, with 11 bases between them. There are 15 residues in the CDR3. The CDR3 DNA reads as TGCGCCAGCAGTACCGAACTTTATAGCAATCAGCCCCAGCATTTT. Translation gives CASSTELYSNQPQHF.